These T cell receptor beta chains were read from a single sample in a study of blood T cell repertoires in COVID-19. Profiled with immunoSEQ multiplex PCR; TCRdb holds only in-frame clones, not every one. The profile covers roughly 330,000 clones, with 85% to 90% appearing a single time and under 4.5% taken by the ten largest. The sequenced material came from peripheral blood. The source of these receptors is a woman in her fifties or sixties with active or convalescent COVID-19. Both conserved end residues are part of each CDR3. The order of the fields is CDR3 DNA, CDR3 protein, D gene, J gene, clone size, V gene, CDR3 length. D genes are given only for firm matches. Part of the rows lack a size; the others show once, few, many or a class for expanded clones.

TGCGCCAGATACTTGGACAGGCCTAGGGGCGAGCAGTACTTC | CARYLDRPRGEQYF | TRBD1 | TRBJ2-7 | NA | TRBV10-1 | 14
TGTGCCAGCAGCGTAGACGCCGGCCAGGGGGTCTACGAGCAGTACTTC | CASSVDAGQGVYEQYF | TRBD1 | TRBJ2-7 | few | TRBV9 | 16
TGTGCCAGCGCCGGGGTGATAGAGACCCAGTACTTC | CASAGVIETQYF | NA | TRBJ2-5 | NA | TRBV6-5 | 12
TGTGCCAGCAGCAGCAGACAGGGGGCTTCCTATAATTCACCCCTCCACTTT | CASSSRQGASYNSPLHF | TRBD1 | TRBJ1-6 | NA | TRBV7-8 | 17
TGTGCCAGTAGGAGACCGGACAGCCAGTATGGCTACACCTTC | CASRRPDSQYGYTF | NA | TRBJ1-2 | few | TRBV19 | 14
TGCGCCAGCAGCCCAGATTGGGGGCGGAGCGACCAGCCCCAGCATTTT | CASSPDWGRSDQPQHF | NA | TRBJ1-5 | NA | TRBV4-3 | 16
TGTGCCAGCAGACCTCCAGGGGCAGGGGGAACTGAAGCTTTCTTT | CASRPPGAGGTEAFF | TRBD1 | TRBJ1-1 | few | TRBV28 | 15
TGTGCCTGGAGCCCCCGGACAGGCCAGGGCTACACCTTC | CAWSPRTGQGYTF | TRBD1 | TRBJ1-2 | NA | TRBV30 | 13
TGCGCCAGCAGCTCGGCCGGGGGTGCCTATGGCTACACCTTC | CASSSAGGAYGYTF | NA | TRBJ1-2 | NA | TRBV4-3 | 14
TGTGCCTGGAGTGAGAGGGAAAAACTGTTTTTT | CAWSEREKLFF | NA | TRBJ1-4 | NA | TRBV30 | 11
TGTGCCACCAGTGATTTAACAGGGGAGAAAAAAACTAATGAAAAACTGTTTTTT | CATSDLTGEKKTNEKLFF | TRBD1 | TRBJ1-4 | once | TRBV24-1 | 18
TGCGCCAGCAGCCAAACAAGTGGAGGTCAGCCCCAGCATTTT | CASSQTSGGQPQHF | NA | TRBJ1-5 | NA | TRBV4-3 | 14
TGTGCCTGGAGGGGACTAGCGCACACAGATACGCAGTATTTT | CAWRGLAHTDTQYF | TRBD2 | TRBJ2-3 | NA | TRBV30 | 14
TGCAGCGTGGCAAACTCTGGGGCCAACGTCCTGACTTTC | CSVANSGANVLTF | NA | TRBJ2-6 | NA | TRBV29-1 | 13
TGTGCCAGCAGCCTGCGACAGGGGGAAACTGAAGCTTTCTTT | CASSLRQGETEAFF | TRBD1 | TRBJ1-1 | NA | TRBV7-9 | 14
TGTGCCAGCAGCCAAGGAGCGGGGGGGCCAACCTACGAGCAGTACTTC | CASSQGAGGPTYEQYF | TRBD2 | TRBJ2-7 | NA | TRBV4-2 | 16
TGTGCCACCTCGGGGGGCGGGACAAGCTACAATGAGCAGTTCTTC | CATSGGGTSYNEQFF | NA | TRBJ2-1 | NA | TRBV19 | 15
TGTGCCAGCAGCTTAGATCAGAAAAGGAGAGACACCATATATTTT | CASSLDQKRRDTIYF | NA | TRBJ1-3 | NA | TRBV13 | 15
TGTGCCAGTAGTATGGGGGGGTATAGCAATCAGCCCCAGCATTTT | CASSMGGYSNQPQHF | NA | TRBJ1-5 | NA | TRBV19 | 15
TGTGCCAGCAGCGTAGCTCCGGGACAGCGCAATGAAAAACTGTTTTTT | CASSVAPGQRNEKLFF | TRBD1 | TRBJ1-4 | NA | TRBV9 | 16
TGTGCCAGTAGTGCGCGTTCTAGGGGCTTAGATACGCAGTATTTT | CASSARSRGLDTQYF | NA | TRBJ2-3 | once | TRBV19 | 15
TGTGCCAGCAGCTTGCGGGACAGGGGACTTTACGAGCAGTACTTC | CASSLRDRGLYEQYF | TRBD1 | TRBJ2-7 | NA | TRBV5-5 | 15